This TCR beta chain emerged from a study of blood T cell repertoires in COVID-19. Looking at the study overall: Samples representing acute and convalescent COVID-19 were sourced from the United States, Italy and Spain.

The CDR3 is made up of 17 amino acids. CDR1 and CDR2 (germline): SGHTA, FQGNSA. The V gene end was trimmed by 4 bases and the J gene end by 8 bases; junction bases not matched to a gene: 11. Authors' data handling: Estimation of nucleated cell counts relied on the amplification of reference gene primers. Profiled with immunoSEQ multiplex PCR; TCRdb holds only in-frame clones, not every one. From that table come the V and J calls and clone size; the DNA was used to work out D and trimming. This sample has over 100,000 clones, with approximately 84% found just once. Sequencing used peripheral blood. This receptor was taken from a man aged 35-49 years with active or convalescent COVID-19. The rearrangement links TRBV7-2 to TRBJ2-1; TRBD2 matches at 13 bases. CDR3 nucleotides: TGTGCCAGCAGCTCCCGGACGACTAGCGGGGGGTCACATGAGCAGTTCTTC. This translates into CASSSRTTSGGSHEQFF.